This TCR beta chain was profiled in a study of monozygotic twins with inflammatory bowel disease. Study-level findings and limits: Limited statistical power may explain no repertoire similarity difference between concordant and discordant twins. Especially with disease activity, IBD patients shared fewer clonotypes with others than healthy twins did.

TCRdb re-called the 5' RACE reads; every CDR3 protein appears as one record, without DNA. This listing includes over 350,000 distinct CDR3 sequences. About this clonotype itself: Its antigen is unidentified.

Investigators extracted total RNA from whole blood and did not sort T cells. The TCR comes from a human donor with ulcerative colitis or Crohn's disease, or a healthy co-twin of an affected twin (not recorded which). Input material: blood.

CDR3 protein: CASTSNASPLHF. The rearrangement joins TRBV27 to TRBJ1-6. The CDR3 totals 12 residues. The germline V gene has CDR1 MNHEY and CDR2 SMNVEV (reference sequence).